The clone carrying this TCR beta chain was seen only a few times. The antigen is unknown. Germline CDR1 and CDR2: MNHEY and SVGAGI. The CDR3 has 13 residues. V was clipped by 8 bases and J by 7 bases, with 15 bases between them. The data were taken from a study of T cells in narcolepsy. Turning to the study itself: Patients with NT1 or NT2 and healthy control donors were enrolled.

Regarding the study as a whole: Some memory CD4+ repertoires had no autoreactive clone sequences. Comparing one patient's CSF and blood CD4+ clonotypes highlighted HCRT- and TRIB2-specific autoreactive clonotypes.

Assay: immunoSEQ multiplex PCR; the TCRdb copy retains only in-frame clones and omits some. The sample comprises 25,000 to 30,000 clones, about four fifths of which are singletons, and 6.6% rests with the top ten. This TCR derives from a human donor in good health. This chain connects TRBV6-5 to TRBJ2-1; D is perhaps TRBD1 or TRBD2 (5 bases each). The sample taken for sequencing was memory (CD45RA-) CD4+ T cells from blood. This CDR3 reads CASRDPPGNEQFF. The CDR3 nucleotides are TGTGCCAGCCGGGACCCACCGGGGAATGAGCAGTTCTTC.